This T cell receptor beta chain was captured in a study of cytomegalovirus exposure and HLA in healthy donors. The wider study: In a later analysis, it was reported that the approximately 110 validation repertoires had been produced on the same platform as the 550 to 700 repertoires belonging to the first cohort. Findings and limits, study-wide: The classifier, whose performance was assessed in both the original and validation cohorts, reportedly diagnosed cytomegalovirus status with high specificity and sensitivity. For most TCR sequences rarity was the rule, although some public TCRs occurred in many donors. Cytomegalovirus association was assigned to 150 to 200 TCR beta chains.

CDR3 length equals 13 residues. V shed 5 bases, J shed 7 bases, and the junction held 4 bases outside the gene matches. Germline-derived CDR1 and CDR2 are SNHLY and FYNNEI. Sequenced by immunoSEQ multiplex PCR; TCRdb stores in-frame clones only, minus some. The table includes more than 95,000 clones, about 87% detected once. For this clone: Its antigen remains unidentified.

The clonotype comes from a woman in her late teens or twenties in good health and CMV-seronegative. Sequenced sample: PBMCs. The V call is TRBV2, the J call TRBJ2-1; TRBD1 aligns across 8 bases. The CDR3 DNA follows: TGTGCCAGCAGTTTGGACAGGGAAAATGAGCAGTTCTTC. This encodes CASSLDRENEQFF. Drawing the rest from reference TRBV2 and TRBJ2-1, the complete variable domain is EPEVTQTPSHQVTQMGQEVILRCVPISNHLYFYWYRQILGQKVEFLVSFYNNEISEKSEIFDDQFSVERPDGSNFTLKIRSTKLEDSAMYFCASSLDRENEQFFGPGTRLTVL.